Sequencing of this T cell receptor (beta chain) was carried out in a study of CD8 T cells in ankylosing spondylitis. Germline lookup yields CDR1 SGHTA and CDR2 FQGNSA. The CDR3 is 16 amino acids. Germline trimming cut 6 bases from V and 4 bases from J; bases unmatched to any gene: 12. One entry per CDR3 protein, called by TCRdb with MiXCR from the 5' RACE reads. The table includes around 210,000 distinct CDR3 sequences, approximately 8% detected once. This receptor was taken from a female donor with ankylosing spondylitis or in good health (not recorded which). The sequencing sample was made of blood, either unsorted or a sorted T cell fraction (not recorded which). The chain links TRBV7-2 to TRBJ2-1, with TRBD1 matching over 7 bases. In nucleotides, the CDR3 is TGTGCCAGCAGAAGGACAGGCGGATCTATTTACAATGAGCAGTTCTTC. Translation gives CASRRTGGSIYNEQFF.